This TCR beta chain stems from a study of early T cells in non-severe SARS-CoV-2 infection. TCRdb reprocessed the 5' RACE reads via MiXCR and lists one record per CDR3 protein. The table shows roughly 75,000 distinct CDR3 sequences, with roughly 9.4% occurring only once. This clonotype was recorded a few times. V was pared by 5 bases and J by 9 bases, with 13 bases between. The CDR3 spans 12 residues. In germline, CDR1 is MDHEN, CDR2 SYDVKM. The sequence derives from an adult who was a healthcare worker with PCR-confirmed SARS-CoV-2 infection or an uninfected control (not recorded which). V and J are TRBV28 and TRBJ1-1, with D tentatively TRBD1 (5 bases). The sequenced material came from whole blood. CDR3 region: CASSHPRGKAFF. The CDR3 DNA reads TGTGCCAGCAGTCATCCTAGGGGAAAAGCTTTCTTT.